One sample yielded the 8 T cell receptor beta chains listed below, sequenced in a study of blood T cell repertoires in COVID-19. Clones were read by immunoSEQ multiplex PCR, and TCRdb kept only the in-frame ones, dropping some. This sample yields 110,000 or so clones, of which approximately 82% are seen a single time; 15% to 20% belongs to the top ten. The sequenced sample consisted of peripheral blood. These receptors originate from a woman aged 55 to 70 with acute or convalescent COVID-19.

This chain joins TRBV14 and TRBJ1-2; D unresolved. Germline-derived CDR1 and CDR2 are SGHDN and FVKESK. V dropped 6 bases and J dropped 7 bases, with 15 bases sitting between them. The CDR3 sequence is 13 residues long. CDR3 nucleotides: TGTGCCAGCAGTCCGACGAGGCCGGGTGGCTACACCTTC. Translated: CASSPTRPGGYTF.

The V and J genes are TRBV10-2 and TRBJ1-5; 8 bases line up with TRBD1. The CDR3 extends over 16 amino acids. Losses at the gene ends were 3 bases for V and 4 bases for J; bases not matched to a gene: 8. CDR1 is WSHSY and CDR2 is SAAADI in the germline V gene. CDR3 sequence: CASSDRGRGENQPQHF. The CDR3 bases are TGCGCCAGCAGTGACAGGGGGCGCGGGGAAAATCAGCCCCAGCATTTT.

The CDR3 loop reads CASIPGLARHEQFF. The CDR3 DNA is TGTGCCAGCATCCCGGGACTAGCGAGGCATGAGCAGTTCTTC. The chain recombines TRBV28 with TRBJ2-1, with TRBD2 identical over 10 bases. Germline CDR1 reads MDHEN; CDR2 reads SYDVKM. The ends lost 7 bases at V and 8 bases at J; junction bases unmatched: 8. There are 14 residues in the CDR3.

The V and J genes are TRBV7-9 and TRBJ2-2, with 13 bases aligning to TRBD2. This CDR3 region has 17 residues. Germline trimming cut 5 bases from V and 4 bases from J; bases unmatched to any gene: 7. CDR1 is SEHNR and CDR2 is FQNEAQ in the germline V gene (reference sequence). The CDR3 DNA follows: TGTGCCAGCAGCCCGACTAGCGGGAGGTTTGGCACCGGGGAGCTGTTTTTT. It encodes CASSPTSGRFGTGELFF.

V gene TRBV7-9 combines with J gene TRBJ1-5; D gene uncertain. The germline V and J ends were trimmed by 5 bases and 1 base, with 9 bases remaining between them. This CDR3 has 14 residues. Germline loops: CDR1 SEHNR, CDR2 FQNEAQ (reference sequence). This chain's CDR3 is CASSHQESNQPQHF. CDR3 in DNA: TGTGCCAGCAGCCATCAGGAAAGCAATCAGCCCCAGCATTTT. Combining the CDR3 with reference TRBV7-9 and TRBJ1-5 gives the whole variable domain DTGVSQNPRHKITKRGQNVTFRCDPISEHNRLYWYRQTLGQGPEFLTYFQNEAQLEKSRLLSDRFSAERPKGSFSTLEIQRTEQGDSAMYLCASSHQESNQPQHFGDGTRLSIL.

The rearrangement links TRBV5-8 to TRBJ2-7; 8 bases are shared with TRBD1. Trimming removed 4 bases from V and 3 bases from J; junction bases left unmatched: 6. Germline CDR1 and CDR2: SGHTS and YDEGEE. The CDR3 is 14 residues long. In DNA form, the CDR3 reads TGTGCCAGCAGCCAGTCAGGGGGCCTCTACGAGCAGTACTTC. It encodes CASSQSGGLYEQYF.

The V gene is TRBV9, the J gene TRBJ2-5; 7 bases agree with TRBD2. The germline CDR1 and CDR2 sequences are SGDLS and YYNGEE. V shed 0 bases and J 5 bases; nucleotides not matched to a gene: 10. The CDR3 length is 16 residues. The CDR3 DNA reads TGTGCCAGCAGCGTAGCTTGGGGGGGAGGTGGCGAGACCCAGTACTTC. Translation: CASSVAWGGGGETQYF.

The chain has TRBV5-1 and TRBJ2-1; D might be TRBD2 (7 bases). CDR3 length: 16 amino acids. The V gene's germline CDR1 is SGHRS and CDR2 YFSETQ. Trimming removed 4 bases at V and 0 bases at J, with 14 bases between. The CDR3 nucleotides read TGCGCCAGCAGCGGCCGGGGGGCAAGCTCCTACAATGAGCAGTTCTTC. This translates into CASSGRGASSYNEQFF. Drawing the rest from reference TRBV5-1 and TRBJ2-1, the complete variable domain is KAGVTQTPRYLIKTRGQQVTLSCSPISGHRSVSWYQQTPGQGLQFLFEYFSETQRNKGNFPGRFSGRQFSNSRSEMNVSTLELGDSALYLCASSGRGASSYNEQFFGPGTRLTVL.